This record concerns one TCR beta chain sequence. These data come from a study of control samples from healthy donors and cancer patients. Profiling relied on immunoSEQ multiplex PCR, and the TCRdb table lists in-frame clones only, not all of them. The sample lists 90,000 or so clones; 88% were seen once. Germline assignment: CDR1 ENHRY and CDR2 SYGVKD. The CDR3 is made up of 14 amino acids. The V and J ends lost 5 bases and 6 bases respectively, with 14 bases between them. The sequencing sample was made of blood. This sequence was found in a woman in her 70s in good health. This chain connects TRBV10-3 to TRBJ2-1; D is possibly TRBD1 or TRBD2 (5 bases each). CDR3 residues: CAISSRDHLNEQFF. The CDR3 bases are TGTGCCATCAGTAGCCGGGACCATCTCAATGAGCAGTTCTTC.